The 25 T cell receptor beta chains listed next were all sequenced from one sample in a study of cytomegalovirus exposure and HLA in healthy donors. The PCR used 60 Vbeta and 13 Jbeta primers. Sequenced by immunoSEQ multiplex PCR; TCRdb stores in-frame clones only, minus some. Among 100,000 or so clones listed, 60% to 80% were seen once. Sequenced: PBMCs. The receptors stem from a young woman in good health and CMV-seropositive.

This clone was observed a single time. The chain links TRBV5-6 to TRBJ1-2; TRBD1 might be the D (6 bases). Germline CDR1 SGHDT, CDR2 YYEEEE. The V gene lost 4 bases and the J gene lost 5 bases, with 12 bases spanning the gap. This CDR3 region has 13 residues. CDR3 sequence: CASSRQDLYGYTF. The CDR3 nucleotides are TGTGCCAGCAGCCGACAGGATCTGTATGGCTACACCTTC.

The chain is built from TRBV10-3 and TRBJ2-3; the D gene is possibly TRBD2 (6 bases). The germline V and J ends were trimmed by 6 bases and 5 bases, with 12 bases remaining between them. CDR1 ENHRY and CDR2 SYGVKD come from the germline V gene. The CDR3 extends over 13 amino acids. CDR3 sequence: CAIRPGEGDTQYF. Here the CDR3 DNA reads TGTGCCATCAGACCGGGAGAGGGAGATACGCAGTATTTT.

This rearrangement joins TRBV14 to TRBJ2-3; a possible D gene is TRBD2 (5 bases). V gave up 1 base and J gave up 1 base, with 9 bases separating them. Germline CDR1 is SGHDN and CDR2 is FVKESK. The CDR3 spans 15 residues. The CDR3 DNA sequence: TGTGCCAGCAGCCAAGGGGCGGGTGGCACAGATACGCAGTATTTT. Translating it yields CASSQGAGGTDTQYF.

The chain joins TRBV29-1 to TRBJ2-7; 7 bases map to TRBD1. V lost 6 bases to trimming and J lost 3 bases; unmatched junction nucleotides: 2. CDR3 length: 11 amino acids. CDR1 and CDR2 (germline): SQVTM, ANQGSEA. CDR3: CSVGQNYEQYF. For the CDR3, the DNA is TGCAGCGTGGGACAGAACTACGAGCAGTACTTC.

The J gene is TRBJ2-1, the V gene TRBV7-9; 13 bases are shared with TRBD2. Trimming took 5 bases from V and 4 from J; bases not matched to a gene: 5. This CDR3 is 16 amino acids long. Per germline, CDR1 SEHNR and CDR2 FQNEAQ (reference sequence). The CDR3 coding sequence is TGTGCCAGCAGCCCCACTAGCGGGAGGGATTACAATGAGCAGTTCTTC. This gives the protein CASSPTSGRDYNEQFF.

This chain links TRBV7-2 with TRBJ2-2; 9 bases are shared with TRBD2. Germline-derived CDR1 and CDR2 are SGHTA and FQGNSA. V shed 1 base and J 7 bases; nucleotides not matched to a gene: 10. The CDR3 runs to 17 residues. In DNA, the CDR3 is TGTGCCAGCAGCTTAGAGGCCGGCGGGAGGGCCGTCGGGGAGCTGTTTTTT. Translation: CASSLEAGGRAVGELFF.

The rearrangement links TRBV2 to TRBJ2-3, with D perhaps TRBD2 (6 bases). The germline V and J ends were trimmed by 7 bases and 0 bases, with 11 bases remaining between them. Per germline, CDR1 SNHLY and CDR2 FYNNEI. This CDR3 comprises 14 residues. The CDR3 region has the DNA TGTGCCAGCACCCCTAGCGAAAGCACAGATACGCAGTATTTT. It codes for CASTPSESTDTQYF.

This clone showed up just a few times. The chain has TRBV28 and TRBJ2-7; TRBD2 matches 9 bases. Germline V CDR1 and CDR2: MDHEN, SYDVKM. This CDR3 is built from 15 residues. Losses at the gene ends were 5 bases for V and 5 bases for J; bases not matched to a gene: 10. The CDR3 DNA reads TGTGCCAGCAGTGGGACTAGCCGGGGCGGTCACGAGCAGTACTTC. This encodes CASSGTSRGGHEQYF.

The chain joins TRBV6-1 to TRBJ2-7; D unresolved. The CDR3 is 13 residues long. V lost 8 bases and J lost 0, with 11 bases in between. The germline CDR1 and CDR2 sequences are MNHNS and SASEGT. As DNA, the CDR3 is TGTGCCAGCCGAGATCCGATCTCCTACGAGCAGTACTTC. Protein: CASRDPISYEQYF.

V is TRBV27 and J is TRBJ2-2; D not resolved. The V end was cut by 4 bases, the J end by 4 bases, with 4 bases between. From germline, CDR1 is MNHEY and CDR2 SMNVEV (reference sequence). CDR3 length: 12 residues. The CDR3 nucleotides are TGTGCCAGCAGTTCCAGCACCGGGGAGCTGTTTTTT. Encoded protein: CASSSSTGELFF.

The chain links TRBV7-6 to TRBJ2-1; D possibly corresponds to TRBD1 (6 bases). V was trimmed by 5 bases and J by 1 base, leaving 12 bases between them. From germline, CDR1 is SGHVS and CDR2 FNYEAQ. This CDR3 contains 15 residues. In DNA, the CDR3 is TGTGCCAGCAGCCTCTTGGGGGCGTCCTACAATGAGCAGTTCTTC. This sequence encodes CASSLLGASYNEQFF.

The chain couples TRBV18 to TRBJ1-4; D possibly corresponds to TRBD1 (5 bases). Germline V gene sequence: CDR1 KGHSH, CDR2 LQKENI. Trimming left V 2 bases short and J 5 bases short, with 12 bases between. This CDR3 is 15 amino acids long. The CDR3 loop is CASSPDSFGNEKLFF. CDR3 coding DNA: TGTGCCAGCTCACCAGACAGTTTTGGGAATGAAAAACTGTTTTTT.

This clone was counted a single time. The chain has TRBV27 and TRBJ2-3, with 7 bases matching TRBD2. The junction had 5 bases not matched to a gene; V was cut back by 6 bases and J by 5 bases. Per the germline V gene, CDR1 is MNHEY and CDR2 is SMNVEV (reference sequence). The CDR3 is 13 amino acids. The CDR3 spells CASSPSGGDTQYF. The DNA for the CDR3 is TGTGCCAGCAGCCCATCGGGGGGAGATACGCAGTATTTT.

The V gene is TRBV11-2, the J gene TRBJ2-5, with 11 bases that match TRBD2. Unmatched junction bases numbered 9, after V lost 4 bases and J lost 5 bases. Germline CDR1 and CDR2: SGHAT and FQNNGV. The CDR3 contains 16 residues. CDR3 DNA: TGTGCCAGCAGCTCCCTTCCCTTAGCGGGAGGGGAGACCCAGTACTTC. Its protein is CASSSLPLAGGETQYF. Together with reference TRBV11-2 and TRBJ2-5, the CDR3 gives the full variable domain: EAGVAQSPRYKIIEKRQSVAFWCNPISGHATLYWYQQILGQGPKLLIQFQNNGVVDDSQLPKDRFSAERLKGVDSTLKIQPAKLEDSAVYLCASSSLPLAGGETQYFGPGTRLLVL.

V gene TRBV5-1 combines with J gene TRBJ2-1; the D gene is possibly TRBD2 (6 bases). The germline V gene has CDR1 SGHRS and CDR2 YFSETQ. Trimming pared 6 bases from V and 10 bases from J, leaving 23 bases between. The CDR3 has 15 amino acids. CDR3 DNA sequence: TGCGCCAGCAACTCATATGGGACTTCGCCGGGCGAGCAGTTCTTC. This sequence encodes CASNSYGTSPGEQFF. The whole variable domain, remainder taken from reference TRBV5-1 and TRBJ2-1, is KAGVTQTPRYLIKTRGQQVTLSCSPISGHRSVSWYQQTPGQGLQFLFEYFSETQRNKGNFPGRFSGRQFSNSRSEMNVSTLELGDSALYLCASNSYGTSPGEQFFGPGTRLTVL.

This sequence joins TRBV10-3 and TRBJ2-1; 12 bases fit TRBD2. Germline V gene sequence: CDR1 ENHRY, CDR2 SYGVKD. J lost 10 bases, V lost 0 bases, and 4 bases had no gene match. The CDR3 is 15 residues long. The DNA for the CDR3 is TGTGCCATCAGTGAGTCAGCTAGCGGGAGGGTCGAGCAGTTCTTC. Protein product: CAISESASGRVEQFF.

The V call is TRBV6-1, the J call TRBJ1-5; D remains unclear. Trimming took 4 bases from V and 1 from J, leaving 11 bases between them. The germline V gene encodes CDR1 MNHNS and CDR2 SASEGT. The CDR3 is 15 residues long. The CDR3 DNA reads TGTGCCAGCAGTGTGGAGGAAGGCAGCAATCAGCCCCAGCATTTT. It encodes CASSVEEGSNQPQHF.

V usage is TRBV4-1 and J usage is TRBJ2-7; 7 nucleotides agree with TRBD1. Germline CDR1 and CDR2: MGHRA and YSYEKL. The V gene end was trimmed by 4 bases and the J gene end by 3 bases; junction bases not matched to a gene: 9. This CDR3 is 15 amino acids long. This chain's CDR3 is CASSRRTGPDYEQYF. The CDR3 DNA sequence: TGCGCCAGCAGCCGTCGGACAGGCCCCGACTACGAGCAGTACTTC.

This rearrangement joins TRBV30 to TRBJ2-3, with D possibly being TRBD2 (6 bases). The V end lost 0 bases, the J end lost 4 bases, and 11 bases lay between the germline ends. This CDR3 comprises 14 residues. CDR1 and CDR2 from the germline V gene are GTSNPN and SVGIG (reference sequence). The CDR3 sequence is CAWSVHGSADTQYF. The CDR3, as DNA: TGTGCCTGGAGTGTACACGGGAGTGCAGATACGCAGTATTTT.

The chain uses TRBV29-1 and TRBJ2-3; the D gene is possibly TRBD1 (5 bases). The V gene's germline CDR1 is SQVTM and CDR2 ANQGSEA. This CDR3 has 15 residues. V lost 2 bases and J lost 6, with 18 bases in between. The CDR3: CSVETRAKQADTQYF. In DNA form, the CDR3 reads TGCAGCGTTGAAACCAGGGCCAAGCAGGCGGATACGCAGTATTTT.

The chain couples TRBV19 to TRBJ2-1, with 11 bases identical to TRBD2. This CDR3 is built from 16 residues. V lost 5 bases to trimming and J lost 6 bases; unmatched junction nucleotides: 9. The V gene's germline CDR1 is LNHDA and CDR2 SQIVND (reference sequence). The CDR3 here is CASSFLSGRASNEQFF. The CDR3 nucleotides read TGTGCCAGTAGTTTCCTTAGCGGGAGGGCCAGCAATGAGCAGTTCTTC.

This clone occurred a few times. V gene TRBV6-5 combines with J gene TRBJ1-3; tentative D call: TRBD1 (6 bases). The germline V and J ends were trimmed by 5 bases and 2 bases, with 13 bases remaining between them. CDR1 and CDR2 from the germline V gene are MNHEY and SVGAGI. The CDR3 consists of 15 residues. The CDR3 spells CASSVTDRPGNTIYF. CDR3 bases: TGTGCCAGCAGTGTGACGGACAGACCTGGAAACACCATATATTTT.

The chain couples TRBV28 to TRBJ1-2, with D unresolved. Trimming left V 3 bases short and J 5 bases short, with 16 bases between. The length of the CDR3 is 15 residues. CDR1 is MDHEN and CDR2 is SYDVKM in the germline V gene. The DNA for the CDR3 is TGTGCCAGCAGTTTGGCAGGTACTGTTTGGTATGGCTACACCTTC. Protein sequence: CASSLAGTVWYGYTF.

A few counts support this clone. The V call is TRBV5-1, the J call TRBJ2-1, with 10 bases aligning to TRBD2. After removal of 1 base from V and 4 bases from J, the junction contained 5 bases not matched to a gene. This CDR3 region has 16 residues. Germline-derived CDR1 and CDR2 are SGHRS and YFSETQ. The CDR3 DNA reads TGCGCCAGCAGCTTGAGAACTAGCGGGGATTACAATGAGCAGTTCTTC. This encodes CASSLRTSGDYNEQFF. Full variable domain (rest looked up from reference TRBV5-1 and TRBJ2-1): KAGVTQTPRYLIKTRGQQVTLSCSPISGHRSVSWYQQTPGQGLQFLFEYFSETQRNKGNFPGRFSGRQFSNSRSEMNVSTLELGDSALYLCASSLRTSGDYNEQFFGPGTRLTVL.

This clone has a handful of counts. The chain is built from TRBV19 and TRBJ2-5, with 9 bases fitting TRBD2. The germline CDR1 and CDR2 sequences are LNHDA and SQIVND (reference sequence). The CDR3 runs 15 residues. Germline trimming cut 3 bases from V and 5 bases from J; bases unmatched to any gene: 7. The chain's CDR3 is CASSIGGRGSETQYF. The CDR3 DNA reads as TGTGCCAGTAGTATCGGCGGGAGGGGGTCGGAGACCCAGTACTTC.